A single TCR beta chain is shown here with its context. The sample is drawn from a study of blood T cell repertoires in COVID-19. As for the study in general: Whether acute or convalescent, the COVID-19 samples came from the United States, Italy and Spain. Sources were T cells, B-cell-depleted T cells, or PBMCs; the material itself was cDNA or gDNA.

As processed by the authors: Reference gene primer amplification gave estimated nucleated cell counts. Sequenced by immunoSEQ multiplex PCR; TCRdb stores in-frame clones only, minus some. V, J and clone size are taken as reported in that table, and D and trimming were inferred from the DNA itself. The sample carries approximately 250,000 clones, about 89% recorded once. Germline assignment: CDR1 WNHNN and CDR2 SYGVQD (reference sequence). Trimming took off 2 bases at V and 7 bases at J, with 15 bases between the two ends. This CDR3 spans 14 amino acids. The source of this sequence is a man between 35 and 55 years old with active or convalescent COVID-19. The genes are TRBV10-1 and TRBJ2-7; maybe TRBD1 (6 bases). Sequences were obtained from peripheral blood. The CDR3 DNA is TGCGCCAGCAGTGAGCCGGGCAGGGGTGGTGAGCAGTACTTC. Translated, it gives CASSEPGRGGEQYF.